These 12 T cell receptor beta chains were all obtained from the same sample, sequenced in a study of blood T cell repertoires in COVID-19. Here immunoSEQ multiplex PCR was the method, and the copy in TCRdb shows in-frame clones only, minus some. The data show 200,000 to 250,000 clones, with 80% to 90% seen just once and 8% to 13% held by the top ten. Sequencing was performed on peripheral blood. The receptors come from a woman of 80 years or more with acute or convalescent COVID-19.

The J gene is TRBJ2-1, the V gene TRBV24-1, with D possibly TRBD1 on 5 matching bases. Trimming removed 4 bases from V and 0 bases from J, with 6 bases in between. The germline gives CDR1 KGHDR, CDR2 SFDVKD. This CDR3 is built from 14 residues. The DNA for the CDR3 is TGTGCCACCAGTGACAGGGCCTCCTACAATGAGCAGTTCTTC. Its translation: CATSDRASYNEQFF.

The gene calls are TRBV19 and TRBJ1-5, with unresolved D. This CDR3 contains 16 residues. Per germline, CDR1 LNHDA and CDR2 SQIVND (reference sequence). V was pared by 2 bases and J by 1 base, with 12 bases between. The CDR3 DNA reads TGTGCCAGTAGTATAATGCAGGAATGGAGCAATCAGCCCCAGCATTTT. Protein product: CASSIMQEWSNQPQHF.

This chain connects TRBV30 to TRBJ2-5; TRBD2 matches at 16 bases. Germline assignment: CDR1 GTSNPN and CDR2 SVGIG (reference sequence). The CDR3 contains 18 residues. V shed 2 bases, J shed 5 bases, and the junction held 11 bases outside the gene matches. CDR3 sequence: CAWSLGTSGRGPRETQYF. The CDR3 bases are TGTGCCTGGAGTCTCGGGACTAGCGGGAGGGGCCCAAGGGAGACCCAGTACTTC.

This chain uses TRBV19 with TRBJ1-2, with 9 bases that match TRBD1. Germline V gene lookup returns CDR1 LNHDA and CDR2 SQIVND (reference sequence). The CDR3 contains 14 residues. With 6 bases clipped from V and 2 bases from J, the junction kept 4 bases outside the gene matches. The CDR3 DNA reads as TGTGCCAGTAGGGGGACAGGGACGAACTATGGCTACACCTTC. Protein: CASRGTGTNYGYTF.

V usage is TRBV19 and J usage is TRBJ1-4; TRBD1 matches at 8 bases. Germline trimming cut 5 bases from V and 2 bases from J; bases unmatched to any gene: 1. Germline CDR1 and CDR2: LNHDA and SQIVND (reference sequence). CDR3 length equals 14 residues. In nucleotides, the CDR3 is TGTGCCAGTAGTCAGGGGGCGACTAATGAAAAACTGTTTTTT. It codes for CASSQGATNEKLFF.

The chain joins TRBV19 to TRBJ2-2; possible D gene TRBD1, 6 bases. This CDR3 contains 15 residues. Germline V gene sequence: CDR1 LNHDA, CDR2 SQIVND (reference sequence). Trimming shortened V by 7 bases and J by 0 bases, and 12 bases separated the two germline ends. In DNA, the CDR3 is TGTGCCAGTAACCCGGGACACTCGAACACCGGGGAGCTGTTTTTT. As protein: CASNPGHSNTGELFF.

The chain has TRBV28 and TRBJ2-1; 12 bases align to TRBD2. V dropped 7 bases and J dropped 0; count of bases not matched to a gene: 4. Per germline, CDR1 MDHEN and CDR2 SYDVKM. The CDR3 extends over 16 amino acids. Here the CDR3 reads CASKGTSGFSYNEQFF. In DNA, the CDR3 is TGTGCCAGCAAGGGGACTAGCGGGTTCTCCTACAATGAGCAGTTCTTC.

This clone was seen a few times. V and J are TRBV28 and TRBJ2-7; 7 bases are a match to TRBD1. V lost 5 bases to trimming and J lost 5 bases; unmatched junction nucleotides: 12. Germline loops: CDR1 MDHEN, CDR2 SYDVKM. The CDR3 consists of 15 residues. For the CDR3, the DNA is TGTGCCAGCAGTCTCCTAGGGGGCCGAGGGGACGAGCAGTACTTC. Protein sequence: CASSLLGGRGDEQYF. Supplemented by reference TRBV28 and TRBJ2-7, the full variable domain reads DVKVTQSSRYLVKRTGEKVFLECVQDMDHENMFWYRQDPGLGLRLIYFSYDVKMKEKGDIPEGYSVSREKKERFSLILESASTNQTSMYLCASSLLGGRGDEQYFGPGTRLTVT.

V usage is TRBV3-1 (or the pseudogene TRBV3-2) and J usage is TRBJ2-1; D possibly corresponds to TRBD2 (6 bases). Germline CDR1 reads LGHDT; CDR2 reads YNNKEL (reference sequence). The CDR3 is made up of 14 amino acids. Trimming pared 3 bases from V and 7 bases from J, leaving 13 bases between. The CDR3 sequence is CASSQRGAGNEQFF. Written as DNA, the CDR3 is TGTGCCAGCAGCCAGAGGGGCGCGGGGAATGAGCAGTTCTTC.

The chain employs TRBV10-1 and TRBJ2-7; 10 bases map to TRBD2. Germline assignment: CDR1 WNHNN and CDR2 SYGVQD (reference sequence). The trim removed 6 bases at V and 2 bases at J, leaving 1 base unmatched. CDR3 length: 13 amino acids. As DNA, the CDR3 is TGCGCCAGCAGCACTAGCGGGACCTACGAGCAGTACTTC. Translation gives CASSTSGTYEQYF.

V gene TRBV6-5 combines with J gene TRBJ2-1; 9 bases are a match to TRBD2. Germline V gene data show CDR1 as MNHEY and CDR2 as SVGAGI. This CDR3 contains 16 residues. Trimming cost V 2 bases and J 1 base; bases outside gene matches: 3. DNA of the CDR3: TGTGCCAGCAGTTACATAGCGGGAGAATCCTACAATGAGCAGTTCTTC. Protein sequence: CASSYIAGESYNEQFF.

The J gene is TRBJ1-4, the V gene TRBV19; D perhaps matches TRBD1 (5 bases). From germline, CDR1 is LNHDA and CDR2 SQIVND (reference sequence). The CDR3 covers 14 residues. The V and J ends lost 2 bases and 8 bases respectively, with 12 bases between them. The CDR3 loop is CASSIWQGGEKLFF. CDR3 bases: TGTGCCAGTAGTATATGGCAGGGAGGGGAAAAACTGTTTTTT.